A selection of T cell receptor beta chains follows, all from one sample in a study of control samples from healthy donors and cancer patients. TCRdb keeps only in-frame clones here, not all; method: immunoSEQ multiplex PCR. Counted here are 60,000 to 85,000 clones, around 92% occurring once; the ten biggest clones make up about 5.6%. Sequencing was performed on blood. The origin of the receptors is a woman in her fifties or sixties in good health. The CDR3 runs from the conserved cysteine through the conserved F or W. A D gene is named only where the DNA matches it firmly.

D: NA
V: TRBV6-2/TRBV6-3
CDR3: CASSHGGFGNEQFF

D: TRBD1
V: TRBV6-5
CDR3: CASSPGQSFRGYTF

D: NA
V: TRBV7-3
CDR3: CASSLNMGYNEQFF

D: NA
V: TRBV5-1
CDR3: CASSLGPQGNSPLHF

D: TRBD2
V: TRBV29-1
CDR3: CSGRRGGYNEQFF

D: NA
V: TRBV18
CDR3: CASSPPKGSSGANVLTF

D: NA
V: TRBV9
CDR3: CASSVDAKGNSPLHF

D: NA
V: TRBV10-3
CDR3: CAISDVAGDGYTF

D: NA
V: TRBV28
CDR3: CASRQSYGYTF

D: TRBD1
V: TRBV19
CDR3: CASSTRTGQLNQPQHF

D: TRBD2
V: TRBV29-1
CDR3: CSVEDSGSSYNEQFF

D: NA
V: TRBV5-1
CDR3: CASSPRTERGYGYTF

D: NA
V: TRBV6-2/TRBV6-3
CDR3: CASSYYGEAYEQYF

D: TRBD2
V: TRBV7-9
CDR3: CASSSTLPLAGATDTQYF

D: NA
V: TRBV16
CDR3: CASSSWRADQPQHF

D: NA
V: TRBV5-5
CDR3: CASSSYNSPLHF

D: NA
V: TRBV18
CDR3: CASSRYPGLEDSTDTQYF

D: TRBD1
V: TRBV5-6
CDR3: CASSPPGQGGEQYF

D: NA
V: TRBV27
CDR3: CASSISGSGSSNQPQHF

D: NA
V: TRBV18
CDR3: CASSRAGAYGYTF

D: TRBD2
V: TRBV4-2
CDR3: CASSQDTSGRSDEQFF

D: NA
V: TRBV6-6
CDR3: CASAPGHSNQPQHF

D: TRBD1
V: TRBV2
CDR3: CASRDRAVYQPQHF

D: TRBD1
V: TRBV19
CDR3: CASSSGTENTEAFF

D: TRBD1
V: TRBV10-3
CDR3: CAISAYIGRGRSEAGANVLTF

D: NA
V: TRBV19
CDR3: CASSMGRRNTEAFF

D: NA
V: TRBV10-3
CDR3: CAISESAPANEQFF